This is a list of T cell receptor beta chains from one sample in a study of blood T cell repertoires in COVID-19. TCRdb keeps only in-frame clones here, not all; method: immunoSEQ multiplex PCR. The table has around 700,000 clones, 90% seen once. What was sequenced was peripheral blood. These receptors came from a woman between 18 and 29 years old with acute or convalescent COVID-19. Each CDR3 is given with its conserved first and last residue. D genes are given only for firm matches. Rows give clone size only sometimes, using once, few, many, or a class for an expanded clone.

J gene: TRBJ1-4
D gene: .
V gene: TRBV29-1
clone size: .
CDR3 DNA: TGCAGCGTTGAAGTGTCCGGGCGGGCTAATGAAAAACTGTTTTTT
CDR3 protein: CSVEVSGRANEKLFF

J gene: TRBJ1-1
D gene: TRBD1
V gene: TRBV12-3/TRBV12-4
clone size: .
CDR3 DNA: TGTGCCAGCAGTTTTTCAGGGGGAACTGAAGCTTTCTTT
CDR3 protein: CASSFSGGTEAFF

J gene: TRBJ2-7
D gene: TRBD2
V gene: TRBV7-9
clone size: .
CDR3 DNA: TGTGCCAGCAGCTTAGGGACTAGAGAGCAGTACTTC
CDR3 protein: CASSLGTREQYF

J gene: TRBJ2-1
D gene: TRBD1
V gene: TRBV18
clone size: .
CDR3 DNA: TGTGCCAGCTCACCTTCCGGGGGACAGGTATACAATGAGCAGTTCTTC
CDR3 protein: CASSPSGGQVYNEQFF

J gene: TRBJ2-3
D gene: .
V gene: TRBV7-9
clone size: .
CDR3 DNA: TGTGCCACCTCCCGGCCTACTAACACAGATACGCAGTATTTT
CDR3 protein: CATSRPTNTDTQYF

J gene: TRBJ1-2
D gene: TRBD1
V gene: TRBV24-1
clone size: .
CDR3 DNA: TGTGCCACCAGTGACTCCGGACAGGGGAGGCATGGCTACACCTTC
CDR3 protein: CATSDSGQGRHGYTF

J gene: TRBJ1-1
D gene: .
V gene: TRBV30
clone size: .
CDR3 DNA: TGTGCCTGGAGTGTGGGGGGAGGGGTTGATGAAGCTTTCTTT
CDR3 protein: CAWSVGGGVDEAFF

J gene: TRBJ2-7
D gene: TRBD2
V gene: TRBV18
clone size: .
CDR3 DNA: TGTGCCAGCTCACCACCGGCTAGCGGGAGCTACGAGCAGTACTTC
CDR3 protein: CASSPPASGSYEQYF

J gene: TRBJ2-7
D gene: .
V gene: TRBV5-4
clone size: .
CDR3 DNA: TGTGCCAGCAGCTTGCCTAACTCCTACGAGCAGTACTTC
CDR3 protein: CASSLPNSYEQYF

J gene: TRBJ1-2
D gene: .
V gene: TRBV12-5
clone size: .
CDR3 DNA: TGTGCTAGTGGTCCCCCGGGGGGCCCTGTCTATGGCTACACCTTC
CDR3 protein: CASGPPGGPVYGYTF

J gene: TRBJ2-1
D gene: TRBD2
V gene: TRBV6-5
clone size: .
CDR3 DNA: TGTGCCAGCAGTCGGGTGTCGGGGGGTGAGCAGTTCTTC
CDR3 protein: CASSRVSGGEQFF

J gene: TRBJ2-2
D gene: TRBD2
V gene: TRBV19
clone size: .
CDR3 DNA: TGTGCCAGTAGAGATGACAAACGCGGGGGCACCGGGGAGCTGTTTTTT
CDR3 protein: CASRDDKRGGTGELFF

J gene: TRBJ2-5
D gene: .
V gene: TRBV11-3
clone size: .
CDR3 DNA: TGTGCCAGCAGCACTAGAAACCAAGAGACCCAGTACTTC
CDR3 protein: CASSTRNQETQYF

J gene: TRBJ1-2
D gene: .
V gene: TRBV6-2/TRBV6-3
clone size: .
CDR3 DNA: TGTGCCAGCAGCCCGATAACCCCAAAGTCCAGTAGGAGCTCCTATGGCTACACCTTC
CDR3 protein: CASSPITPKSSRSSYGYTF

J gene: TRBJ2-6
D gene: .
V gene: TRBV19
clone size: once
CDR3 DNA: TGTGCCAGTAGTATCAGGGTTGGGGCCAACGTCCTGACTTTC
CDR3 protein: CASSIRVGANVLTF

J gene: TRBJ1-1
D gene: TRBD1
V gene: TRBV6-2/TRBV6-3
clone size: .
CDR3 DNA: TGTGCCAGCAGTTTCCGACGACAGGGGTACATGAACACTGAAGCTTTCTTT
CDR3 protein: CASSFRRQGYMNTEAFF

J gene: TRBJ1-3
D gene: TRBD1
V gene: TRBV28
clone size: .
CDR3 DNA: TGTGCCAGCAGCGAGACAGGGGGCGCCGGATCTGGAAACACCATATATTTT
CDR3 protein: CASSETGGAGSGNTIYF

J gene: TRBJ1-2
D gene: .
V gene: TRBV4-1
clone size: .
CDR3 DNA: TGCGCCAGCAGCCAAGTCGGAGCGGGAGGCTACACCTTC
CDR3 protein: CASSQVGAGGYTF

J gene: TRBJ2-1
D gene: TRBD2
V gene: TRBV24-1
clone size: .
CDR3 DNA: TGTGCCACCAGTGTCGTAGCGGGGGGTTACAATGAGCAGTTCTTC
CDR3 protein: CATSVVAGGYNEQFF

J gene: TRBJ1-2
D gene: .
V gene: TRBV14
clone size: .
CDR3 DNA: TGTGCCAGCAGCCAAGGACAGACCTATGGCTACACCTTC
CDR3 protein: CASSQGQTYGYTF

J gene: TRBJ1-5
D gene: .
V gene: TRBV5-1
clone size: .
CDR3 DNA: TGCGCCAGCAGCCTGATGGGGGCCGATCAGCCCCAGCATTTT
CDR3 protein: CASSLMGADQPQHF

J gene: TRBJ1-5
D gene: .
V gene: TRBV7-8
clone size: once
CDR3 DNA: TGTGCCAGCAGCCCTAGGAGAGGCGCAAGCAATCAGCCCCAGCATTTT
CDR3 protein: CASSPRRGASNQPQHF

J gene: TRBJ1-3
D gene: .
V gene: TRBV6-5
clone size: .
CDR3 DNA: TGTGCCAGCAGTTCATTCACAGAGTCTGGAAACACCATATATTTT
CDR3 protein: CASSSFTESGNTIYF

J gene: TRBJ2-3
D gene: TRBD1
V gene: TRBV4-1
clone size: .
CDR3 DNA: TGCGCCAGCAGCCAGAGGACAGGGGGGCCGGTATGGGATACGCAGTATTTT
CDR3 protein: CASSQRTGGPVWDTQYF

J gene: TRBJ2-3
D gene: TRBD2
V gene: TRBV6-5
clone size: .
CDR3 DNA: TGTGCCAGCAGCAGCGGGGGGGCCACAGATACGCAGTATTTT
CDR3 protein: CASSSGGATDTQYF

J gene: TRBJ2-7
D gene: TRBD2
V gene: TRBV15
clone size: .
CDR3 DNA: TGTGCCACCAGCAGAGATAATAGCGGGGGGCTAAATTACGAGCAGTACTTC
CDR3 protein: CATSRDNSGGLNYEQYF

J gene: TRBJ2-1
D gene: TRBD2
V gene: TRBV6-6
clone size: .
CDR3 DNA: TGTGCCAGCAGTCTTTCGAGACTAGCGGGTCACGTCAAGCAGTTCTTC
CDR3 protein: CASSLSRLAGHVKQFF

J gene: TRBJ2-7
D gene: TRBD2
V gene: TRBV7-6
clone size: once
CDR3 DNA: TGTGCCAGCAGCAGAGAACTAGCGGGGGACCCCTACGAGCAGTACTTC
CDR3 protein: CASSRELAGDPYEQYF

J gene: TRBJ2-7
D gene: TRBD1
V gene: TRBV27
clone size: .
CDR3 DNA: TGTGCCAGCAGGGACACAGGGGGCCCTTTTTTTGACGAGCAGTACTTC
CDR3 protein: CASRDTGGPFFDEQYF

J gene: TRBJ2-1
D gene: .
V gene: TRBV7-8
clone size: once
CDR3 DNA: TGTGCCAGCAGCTCTTTGACAGGCCTAGATGACAATGAGCAGTTCTTC
CDR3 protein: CASSSLTGLDDNEQFF

J gene: TRBJ1-1
D gene: TRBD1
V gene: TRBV5-6
clone size: once
CDR3 DNA: TGTGCCAGCAGCTTGGCATTCGCAGGGGGAGTGAACACTGAAGCTTTCTTT
CDR3 protein: CASSLAFAGGVNTEAFF

J gene: TRBJ2-3
D gene: TRBD1
V gene: TRBV7-7
clone size: once
CDR3 DNA: TGTGCCAGCAGCTTCGGGACAGGATACACAGATACGCAGTATTTT
CDR3 protein: CASSFGTGYTDTQYF

J gene: TRBJ1-2
D gene: .
V gene: TRBV5-6
clone size: .
CDR3 DNA: TGTGCCAGCAGCCTAACCCCAGCTCGGGGGTGGGGTGGCTACACCTTC
CDR3 protein: CASSLTPARGWGGYTF

J gene: TRBJ1-4
D gene: .
V gene: TRBV18
clone size: .
CDR3 DNA: TGTGCCAGCTCCACAGGGATGGGTGAAAAACTGTTTTTT
CDR3 protein: CASSTGMGEKLFF

J gene: TRBJ2-5
D gene: TRBD2
V gene: TRBV7-3
clone size: .
CDR3 DNA: TGTGCCAGCAGCTCCCTTAGCGGGGGACCTACGGAGACCCAGTACTTC
CDR3 protein: CASSSLSGGPTETQYF

J gene: TRBJ1-4
D gene: .
V gene: TRBV28
clone size: .
CDR3 DNA: TGTGCCAGCAGTTTACTAGCAACTAATGAAAAACTGTTTTTT
CDR3 protein: CASSLLATNEKLFF

J gene: TRBJ1-2
D gene: .
V gene: TRBV5-8
clone size: .
CDR3 DNA: TGTGCCAGCAGCTGGGGGGAGACCCGCGGCTTC
CDR3 protein: CASSWGETRGF

J gene: TRBJ1-2
D gene: TRBD1
V gene: TRBV10-3
clone size: few
CDR3 DNA: TGTGCCATCAGCCAGCAGGGGGCGAGGGATAACTATGGCTACACCTTC
CDR3 protein: CAISQQGARDNYGYTF

J gene: TRBJ1-1
D gene: .
V gene: TRBV6-1
clone size: .
CDR3 DNA: TGTGCCAGCAGTGAAGGAGAAGTTAGGGAGGGTAAAAAAGCTTTCTTT
CDR3 protein: CASSEGEVREGKKAFF

J gene: TRBJ1-6
D gene: .
V gene: TRBV25-1
clone size: .
CDR3 DNA: TGTGCCTGCAGTGAAAGCTTGGGAGCGAGGGCCCTCCACTTT
CDR3 protein: CACSESLGARALHF

J gene: TRBJ1-5
D gene: TRBD1
V gene: TRBV3-1/TRBV3-2
clone size: .
CDR3 DNA: TGTGCCAGCAGCCCCGGACAGGGATTGGTTCAGCCCCAGCATTTT
CDR3 protein: CASSPGQGLVQPQHF

J gene: TRBJ1-2
D gene: TRBD1
V gene: TRBV28
clone size: once
CDR3 DNA: TGTGCCAGCAGTTTAGCAACAGGGGGTGGCTACACCTTC
CDR3 protein: CASSLATGGGYTF

J gene: TRBJ1-6
D gene: .
V gene: TRBV4-2
clone size: .
CDR3 DNA: TGTGCCAGCAGCTACAAGGGAGCATACCGCCAGGTTTCACCCCTCCACTTT
CDR3 protein: CASSYKGAYRQVSPLHF

J gene: TRBJ2-4
D gene: TRBD2
V gene: TRBV3-1/TRBV3-2
clone size: .
CDR3 DNA: TGTGCCAGCAGCCCTAGCGGGGTGGCCAAAAACATTCAGTACTTC
CDR3 protein: CASSPSGVAKNIQYF

J gene: TRBJ2-1
D gene: .
V gene: TRBV7-9
clone size: .
CDR3 DNA: TGTGCCAGCAGCTTAGGCAGCCAGGATGAGCAGTTCTTC
CDR3 protein: CASSLGSQDEQFF

J gene: TRBJ1-2
D gene: .
V gene: TRBV7-9
clone size: .
CDR3 DNA: TGTGCCAGCAGCCCAGGTCCAGGGAACGACTATGGCTACACCTTC
CDR3 protein: CASSPGPGNDYGYTF

J gene: TRBJ2-7
D gene: .
V gene: TRBV11-2
clone size: .
CDR3 DNA: TGTGCCAGCAGCCCCTCCTCCGACAGGCAGCAGTACTTC
CDR3 protein: CASSPSSDRQQYF

J gene: TRBJ1-3
D gene: .
V gene: TRBV27
clone size: .
CDR3 DNA: TGTGCCAGCAGTTTCCGACAGGGAAACACCATATATTTT
CDR3 protein: CASSFRQGNTIYF

J gene: TRBJ2-3
D gene: TRBD2
V gene: TRBV6-4
clone size: .
CDR3 DNA: TGTGCCAGCAGCCTGACTAGCGGGGGCACAGATACGCAGTATTTT
CDR3 protein: CASSLTSGGTDTQYF

J gene: TRBJ1-2
D gene: TRBD1
V gene: TRBV9
clone size: .
CDR3 DNA: TGTGCCAGCAGCGCGAATCTCCCAAACCCGACAGGGGGCGGTGGCTACACCTTC
CDR3 protein: CASSANLPNPTGGGGYTF